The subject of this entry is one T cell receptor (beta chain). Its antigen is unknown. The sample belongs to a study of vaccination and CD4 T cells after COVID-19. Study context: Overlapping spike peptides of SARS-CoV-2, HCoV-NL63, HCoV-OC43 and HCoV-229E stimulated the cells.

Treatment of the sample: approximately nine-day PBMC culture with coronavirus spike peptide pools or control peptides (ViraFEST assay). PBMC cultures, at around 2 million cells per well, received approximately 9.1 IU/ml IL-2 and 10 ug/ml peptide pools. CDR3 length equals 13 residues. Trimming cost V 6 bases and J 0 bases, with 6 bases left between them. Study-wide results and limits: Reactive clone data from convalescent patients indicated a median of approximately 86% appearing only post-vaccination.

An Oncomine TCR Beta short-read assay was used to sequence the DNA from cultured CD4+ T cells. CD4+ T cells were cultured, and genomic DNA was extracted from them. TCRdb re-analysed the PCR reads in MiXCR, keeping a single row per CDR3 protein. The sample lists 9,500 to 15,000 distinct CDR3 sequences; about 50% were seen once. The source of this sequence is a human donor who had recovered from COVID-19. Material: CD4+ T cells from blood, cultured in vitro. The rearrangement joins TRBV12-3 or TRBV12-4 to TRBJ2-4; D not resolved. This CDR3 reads CASSPQAKNIQYF. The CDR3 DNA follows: TGTGCCAGCAGCCCCCAAGCCAAAAACATTCAGTACTTC.